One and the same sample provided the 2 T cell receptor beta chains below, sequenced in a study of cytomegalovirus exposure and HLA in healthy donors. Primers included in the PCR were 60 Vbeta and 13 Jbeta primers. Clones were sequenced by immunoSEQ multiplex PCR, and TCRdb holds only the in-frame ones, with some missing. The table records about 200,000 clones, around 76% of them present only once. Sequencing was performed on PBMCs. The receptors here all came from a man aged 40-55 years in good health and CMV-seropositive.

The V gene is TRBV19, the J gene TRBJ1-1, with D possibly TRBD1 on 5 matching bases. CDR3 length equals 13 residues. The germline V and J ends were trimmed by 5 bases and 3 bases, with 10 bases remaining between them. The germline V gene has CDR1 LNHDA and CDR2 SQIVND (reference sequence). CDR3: CASSPGTYTEAFF. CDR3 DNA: TGTGCCAGTAGTCCCGGGACTTACACTGAAGCTTTCTTT.

This CDR3 reads CASSEGRAGGQETQYF. In DNA form, the CDR3 reads TGTGCCAGCAGTGAAGGTCGGGCAGGGGGCCAAGAGACCCAGTACTTC. The gene calls are TRBV6-1 and TRBJ2-5, with 7 bases lining up with TRBD1. The CDR3 length is 16 residues. J was trimmed by 1 base and V by 1 base; bases with no gene match: 6. Germline lookup yields CDR1 MNHNS and CDR2 SASEGT.